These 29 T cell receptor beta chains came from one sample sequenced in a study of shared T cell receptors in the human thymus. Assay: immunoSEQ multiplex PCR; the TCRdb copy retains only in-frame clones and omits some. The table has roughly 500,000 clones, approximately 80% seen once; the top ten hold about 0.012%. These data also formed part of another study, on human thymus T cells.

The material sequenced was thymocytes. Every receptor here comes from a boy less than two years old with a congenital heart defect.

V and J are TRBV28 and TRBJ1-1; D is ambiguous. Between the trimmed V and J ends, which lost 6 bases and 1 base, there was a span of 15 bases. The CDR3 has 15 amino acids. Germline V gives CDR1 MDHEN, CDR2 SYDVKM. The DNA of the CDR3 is TGTGCCAGCAGCCGCTCGCAGGCTCCGAACACTGAAGCTTTCTTT. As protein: CASSRSQAPNTEAFF.

CDR3: CASSLAPGQGRNEQYF. The CDR3 DNA reads TGTGCCAGCAGCTTGGCCCCGGGACAGGGGAGGAACGAGCAGTACTTC. The genes are TRBV5-5 and TRBJ2-7, with 10 bases that match TRBD1. With 0 bases clipped from V and 5 bases from J, the junction kept 8 bases outside the gene matches. This CDR3 region has 16 residues. Germline CDR1 reads SGHKS; CDR2 reads YYEKEE (reference sequence).

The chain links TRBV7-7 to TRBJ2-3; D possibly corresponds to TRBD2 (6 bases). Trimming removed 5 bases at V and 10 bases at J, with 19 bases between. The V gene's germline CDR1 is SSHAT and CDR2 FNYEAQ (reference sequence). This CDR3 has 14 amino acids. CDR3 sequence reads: CASSPLPTSPAQYF. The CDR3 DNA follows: TGTGCCAGCAGCCCGCTCCCGACTAGTCCTGCGCAGTATTTT.

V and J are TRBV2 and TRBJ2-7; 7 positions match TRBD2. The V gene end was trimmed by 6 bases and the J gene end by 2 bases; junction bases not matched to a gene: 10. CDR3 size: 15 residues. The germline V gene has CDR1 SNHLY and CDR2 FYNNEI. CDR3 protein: CASRGPGLLTYEQYF. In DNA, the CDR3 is TGTGCCAGCAGGGGACCGGGACTACTGACCTACGAGCAGTACTTC.

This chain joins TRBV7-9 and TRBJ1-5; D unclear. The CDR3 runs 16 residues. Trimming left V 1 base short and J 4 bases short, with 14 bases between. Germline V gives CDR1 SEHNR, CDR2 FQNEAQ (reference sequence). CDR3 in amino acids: CASSLGHGIWNQPQHF. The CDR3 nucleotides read TGTGCCAGCAGCTTAGGCCACGGTATATGGAATCAGCCCCAGCATTTT. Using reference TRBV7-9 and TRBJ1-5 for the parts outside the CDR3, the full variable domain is DTGVSQNPRHKITKRGQNVTFRCDPISEHNRLYWYRQTLGQGPEFLTYFQNEAQLEKSRLLSDRFSAERPKGSFSTLEIQRTEQGDSAMYLCASSLGHGIWNQPQHFGDGTRLSIL.

As DNA, the CDR3 is TGTGCCAGCAGGGCACCTACAGGGATCACCGGGGAGCTGTTTTTT. As protein: CASRAPTGITGELFF. The chain joins TRBV2 to TRBJ2-2; D perhaps matches TRBD1 (6 bases). The V gene's germline CDR1 is SNHLY and CDR2 FYNNEI. This CDR3 has 15 amino acids. V was cut by 6 bases and J by 4 bases, with 15 bases left in between.

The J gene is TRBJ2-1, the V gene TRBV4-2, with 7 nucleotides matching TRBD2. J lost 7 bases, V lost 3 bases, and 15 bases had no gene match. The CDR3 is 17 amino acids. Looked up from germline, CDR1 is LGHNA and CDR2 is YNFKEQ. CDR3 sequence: CASSQAWAREICNEQFF. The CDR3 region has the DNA TGTGCCAGCAGCCAGGCCTGGGCGCGGGAGATATGTAATGAGCAGTTCTTC.

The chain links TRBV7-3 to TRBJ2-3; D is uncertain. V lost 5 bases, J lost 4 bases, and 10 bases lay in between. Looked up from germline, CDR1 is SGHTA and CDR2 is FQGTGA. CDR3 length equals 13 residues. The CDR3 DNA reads TGTGCCAGCAGCGCCGCCCCGGCAGATACGCAGTATTTT. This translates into CASSAAPADTQYF.

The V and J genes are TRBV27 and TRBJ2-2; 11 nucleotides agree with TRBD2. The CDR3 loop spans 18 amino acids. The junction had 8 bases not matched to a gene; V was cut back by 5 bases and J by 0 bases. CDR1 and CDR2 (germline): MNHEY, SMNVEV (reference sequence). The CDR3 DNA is TGTGCCAGCAGTGGGCTTAGCGGGAGGGCGTCGAACACCGGGGAGCTGTTTTTT. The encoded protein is CASSGLSGRASNTGELFF.

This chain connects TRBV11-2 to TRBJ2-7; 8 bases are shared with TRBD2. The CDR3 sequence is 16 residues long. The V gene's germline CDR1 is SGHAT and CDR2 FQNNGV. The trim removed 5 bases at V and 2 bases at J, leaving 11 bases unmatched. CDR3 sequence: CASSVTLADFPYEQYF. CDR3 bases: TGTGCCAGCAGCGTAACACTAGCGGATTTTCCCTACGAGCAGTACTTC.

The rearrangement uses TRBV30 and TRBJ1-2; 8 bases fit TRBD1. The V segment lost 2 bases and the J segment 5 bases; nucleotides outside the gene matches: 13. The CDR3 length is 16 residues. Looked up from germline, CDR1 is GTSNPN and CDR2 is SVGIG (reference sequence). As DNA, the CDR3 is TGTGCCTGGAGTTGCGTCAGGGGGCTCACTTTTTATGGCTACACCTTC. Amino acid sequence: CAWSCVRGLTFYGYTF.

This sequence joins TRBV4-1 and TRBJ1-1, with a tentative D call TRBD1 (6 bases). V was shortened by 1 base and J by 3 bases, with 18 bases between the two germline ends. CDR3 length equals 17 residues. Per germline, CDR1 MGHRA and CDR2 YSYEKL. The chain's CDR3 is CASSQGVRGGRDTEAFF. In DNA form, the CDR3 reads TGCGCCAGCAGCCAAGGGGTAAGGGGGGGCCGGGACACTGAAGCTTTCTTT.

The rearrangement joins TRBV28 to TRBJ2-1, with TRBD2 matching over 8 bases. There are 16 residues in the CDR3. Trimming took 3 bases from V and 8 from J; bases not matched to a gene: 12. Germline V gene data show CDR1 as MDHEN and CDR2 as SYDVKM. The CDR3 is CASSFRSGSSRDEQFF. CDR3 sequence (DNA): TGTGCCAGCAGTTTCAGAAGCGGGAGTTCTAGAGATGAGCAGTTCTTC.

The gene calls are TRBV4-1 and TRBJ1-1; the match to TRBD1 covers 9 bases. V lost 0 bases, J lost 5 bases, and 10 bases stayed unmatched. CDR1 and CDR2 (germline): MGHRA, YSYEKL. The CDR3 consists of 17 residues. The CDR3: CASSQDGGTGRGTEAFF. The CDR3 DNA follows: TGCGCCAGCAGCCAAGATGGGGGGACAGGGAGGGGGACTGAAGCTTTCTTT.

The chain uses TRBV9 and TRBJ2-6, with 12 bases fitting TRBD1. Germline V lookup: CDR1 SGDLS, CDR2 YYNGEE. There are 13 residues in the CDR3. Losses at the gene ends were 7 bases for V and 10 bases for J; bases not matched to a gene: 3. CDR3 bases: TGTGCCAGCCGGGACAGGGGGCTTAACGTCCTGACTTTC. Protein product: CASRDRGLNVLTF.

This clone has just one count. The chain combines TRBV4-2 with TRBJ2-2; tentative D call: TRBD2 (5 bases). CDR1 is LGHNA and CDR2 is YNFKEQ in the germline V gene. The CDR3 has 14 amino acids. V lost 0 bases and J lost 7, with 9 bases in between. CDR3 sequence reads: CASSQEFSGGELFF. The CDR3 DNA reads TGTGCCAGCAGCCAAGAATTCAGCGGCGGGGAGCTGTTTTTT.

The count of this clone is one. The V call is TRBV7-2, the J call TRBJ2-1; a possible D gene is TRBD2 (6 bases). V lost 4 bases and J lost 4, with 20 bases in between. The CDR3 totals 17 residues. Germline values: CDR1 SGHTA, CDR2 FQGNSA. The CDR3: CASSSWALKGGYNEQFF. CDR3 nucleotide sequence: TGTGCCAGCAGCTCCTGGGCACTAAAGGGAGGATACAATGAGCAGTTCTTC.

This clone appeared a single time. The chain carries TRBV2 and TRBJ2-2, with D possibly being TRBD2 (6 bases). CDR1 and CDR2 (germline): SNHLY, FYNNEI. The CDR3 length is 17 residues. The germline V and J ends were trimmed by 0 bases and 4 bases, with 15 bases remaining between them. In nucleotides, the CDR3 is TGTGCCAGCAGTGAAGCGGCGACTAGGAATGGCACCGGGGAGCTGTTTTTT. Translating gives CASSEAATRNGTGELFF.

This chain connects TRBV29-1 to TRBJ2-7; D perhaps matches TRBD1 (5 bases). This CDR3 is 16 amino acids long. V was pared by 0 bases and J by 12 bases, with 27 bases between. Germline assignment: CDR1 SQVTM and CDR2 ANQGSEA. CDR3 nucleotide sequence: TGCAGCGTTGAAGATTTGGGGCGAGAGAGGCGCCAGCTTCCGTACTTC. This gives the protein CSVEDLGRERRQLPYF.

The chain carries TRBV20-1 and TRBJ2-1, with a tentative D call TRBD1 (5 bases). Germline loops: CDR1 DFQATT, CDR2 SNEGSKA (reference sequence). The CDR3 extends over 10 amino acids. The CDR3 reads CRAGYNEQFF. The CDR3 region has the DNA TGCAGGGCAGGGTACAATGAGCAGTTCTTC.

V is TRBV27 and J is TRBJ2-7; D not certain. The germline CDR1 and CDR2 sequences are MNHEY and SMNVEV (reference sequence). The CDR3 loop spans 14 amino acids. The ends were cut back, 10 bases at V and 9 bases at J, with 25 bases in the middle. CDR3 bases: TGTGCCACGAAGGAATTGGGTGGGCCTGACGCGCAGTACTTC. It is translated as CATKELGGPDAQYF.

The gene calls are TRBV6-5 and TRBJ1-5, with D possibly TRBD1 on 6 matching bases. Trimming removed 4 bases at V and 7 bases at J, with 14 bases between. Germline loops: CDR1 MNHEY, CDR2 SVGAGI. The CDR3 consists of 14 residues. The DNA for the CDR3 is TGTGCCAGCAGTTCCGCAGGGGTCTGGCAGCCCCAGCATTTT. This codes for CASSSAGVWQPQHF.

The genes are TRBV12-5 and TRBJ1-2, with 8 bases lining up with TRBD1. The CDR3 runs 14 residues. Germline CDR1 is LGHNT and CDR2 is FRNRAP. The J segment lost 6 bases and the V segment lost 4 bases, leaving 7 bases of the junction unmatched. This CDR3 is CASGSRTGPNGYTF. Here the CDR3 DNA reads TGTGCTAGTGGTTCCCGGACAGGGCCGAATGGCTACACCTTC.

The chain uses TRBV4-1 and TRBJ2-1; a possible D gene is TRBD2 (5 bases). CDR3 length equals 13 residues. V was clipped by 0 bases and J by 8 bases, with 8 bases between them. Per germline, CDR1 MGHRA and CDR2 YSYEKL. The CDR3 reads CASSQEWRHEQFF. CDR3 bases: TGCGCCAGCAGCCAAGAATGGAGGCATGAGCAGTTCTTC.

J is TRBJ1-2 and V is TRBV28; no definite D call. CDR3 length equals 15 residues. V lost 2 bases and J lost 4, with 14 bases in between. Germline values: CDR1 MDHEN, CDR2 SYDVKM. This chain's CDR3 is CASSLRMERGYGYTF. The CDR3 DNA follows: TGTGCCAGCAGTTTAAGAATGGAGCGGGGCTATGGCTACACCTTC.

The CDR3 DNA reads as TGCAGCGCCGGGACAGGGGGCGCGAGAAACACCGGGGAGCTGTTTTTT. Residues: CSAGTGGARNTGELFF. The chain uses TRBV29-1 and TRBJ2-2, with 12 bases identical to TRBD1. Trimming removed 7 bases from V and 2 bases from J; junction bases left unmatched: 8. The CDR3 loop spans 16 amino acids. CDR1 is SQVTM, CDR2 ANQGSEA, per germline.

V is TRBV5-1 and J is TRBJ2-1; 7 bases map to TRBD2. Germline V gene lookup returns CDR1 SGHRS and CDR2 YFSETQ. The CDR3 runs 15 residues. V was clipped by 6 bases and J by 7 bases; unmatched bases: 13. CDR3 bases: TGCGCCAGCACCAGGAGGGCGGGAGCTGGTAATGAGCAGTTCTTC. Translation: CASTRRAGAGNEQFF. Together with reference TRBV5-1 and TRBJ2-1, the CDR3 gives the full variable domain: KAGVTQTPRYLIKTRGQQVTLSCSPISGHRSVSWYQQTPGQGLQFLFEYFSETQRNKGNFPGRFSGRQFSNSRSEMNVSTLELGDSALYLCASTRRAGAGNEQFFGPGTRLTVL.

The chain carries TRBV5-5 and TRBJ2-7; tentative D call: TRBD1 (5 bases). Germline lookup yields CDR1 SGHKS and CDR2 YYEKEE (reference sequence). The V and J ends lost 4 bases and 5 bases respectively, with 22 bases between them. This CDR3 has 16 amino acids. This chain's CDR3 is CASSPPPSRKGNEQYF. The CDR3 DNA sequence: TGTGCCAGCAGCCCCCCCCCGTCGCGAAAGGGGAACGAGCAGTACTTC. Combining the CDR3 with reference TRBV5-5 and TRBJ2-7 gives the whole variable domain DAGVTQSPTHLIKTRGQQVTLRCSPISGHKSVSWYQQVLGQGPQFIFQYYEKEERGRGNFPDRFSARQFPNYSSELNVNALLLGDSALYLCASSPPPSRKGNEQYFGPGTRLTVT.

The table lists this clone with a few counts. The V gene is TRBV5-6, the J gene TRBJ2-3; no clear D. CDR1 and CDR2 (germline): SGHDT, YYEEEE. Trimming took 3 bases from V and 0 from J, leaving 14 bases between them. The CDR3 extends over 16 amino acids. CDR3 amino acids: CASSSARPTSTDTQYF. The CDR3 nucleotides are TGTGCCAGCAGCTCCGCCAGGCCAACCAGCACAGATACGCAGTATTTT.